The clone carrying this T cell receptor beta chain was counted a single time. Antigen specificity is unknown. This sample is part of a study of vaccination and CD4 T cells after COVID-19. Findings of the study overall: For convalescent patients, 304 of the 307 vaccine-specific clones analyzed were classified as spike mono-reactive.

This sample's treatment: roughly ten-day PBMC culture with coronavirus spike peptide pools or control peptides (ViraFEST assay). The Oncomine TCR Beta short-read assay was what sequenced the DNA obtained from cultured CD4+ T cells. Researchers extracted genomic DNA from CD4+ T cells that had been cultured. TCRdb fed the PCR reads into MiXCR, producing one record per CDR3 protein. In the table there are 15,000 to 20,000 distinct CDR3 sequences, about 60% of which are singletons. Germline CDR1 SGHDT, CDR2 YYEEEE. Germline trimming cut 5 bases from V and 3 bases from J; bases unmatched to any gene: 5. This CDR3 spans 14 amino acids.

The TCR was taken from a human donor who had recovered from COVID-19. The sequenced sample was CD4+ T cells from blood, cultured in vitro. The rearrangement joins TRBV5-6 to TRBJ2-7; TRBD2 matches 10 bases. CDR3 amino acids: CASRRGTSDYEQYF. The CDR3 DNA follows: TGTGCCAGCAGACGCGGGACTAGCGACTACGAGCAGTACTTC.